This TCR beta chain was documented in a study of shared clonotypes between healthy human individuals. Within Nashville, Tennessee resided all donors, each a Caucasian adult. Germline lookup yields CDR1 SGHAT and CDR2 FQNNGV. V gave up 5 bases and J gave up 7 bases; unmatched junction bases: 7. The CDR3 is 13 residues long. In the source study's methods: As immunoSEQ supplied junction-only sequences (without quality scores), filtering differed. Generated by immunoSEQ multiplex PCR, the TCRdb table keeps only in-frame clones and is missing some. That table gives V, J and clone size, and the DNA gave D and trimming. The sample includes over a million clones, roughly 74% of them seen just once.

The V gene is TRBV11-2, the J gene TRBJ1-2; TRBD1 matches at 7 bases. This receptor was identified in a man between 18 and 29 years old in good health. Some clones in this sample may be carry-over from other donors' samples. Source material: memory CD4+ T cells from PBMCs. Subset noted: CD45RA-negative fraction. CDR3 nucleotide sequence: TGTGCCAGCAGCCCAGACAGGGTCCCTGGCTACACCTTC. It yields the protein CASSPDRVPGYTF.